This T cell receptor beta chain was captured in a study of cytomegalovirus exposure and HLA in healthy donors. The PCR employed 60 Vbeta primers together with 13 Jbeta primers. Assay: immunoSEQ multiplex PCR; the TCRdb copy retains only in-frame clones and omits some. The sample lists about 150,000 clones, roughly 71% occurring once. The junction had 4 bases not matched to a gene; V was cut back by 4 bases and J by 4 bases. Germline V CDR1 and CDR2: SNHLY, FYNNEI. The CDR3 consists of 15 residues. Regarding the study as a whole: Presence/absence analyses treated sequencing depth as roughly uniform across donors. In a later analysis, a genetic analysis reported fewer productive-TCR N-insertions in an Asian-associated ancestry cluster than the cohort average.

Regarding this clone: Its specificity is not known.

Input material: PBMCs. This chain uses TRBV2 with TRBJ1-5; 10 bases are shared with TRBD1. The TCR sequence derives from a woman between 35 and 50 years old in good health and CMV-seronegative. CDR3 region: CASSGTGGRNQPQHF. The CDR3 DNA follows: TGTGCCAGCAGTGGGACAGGGGGTCGGAATCAGCCCCAGCATTTT.